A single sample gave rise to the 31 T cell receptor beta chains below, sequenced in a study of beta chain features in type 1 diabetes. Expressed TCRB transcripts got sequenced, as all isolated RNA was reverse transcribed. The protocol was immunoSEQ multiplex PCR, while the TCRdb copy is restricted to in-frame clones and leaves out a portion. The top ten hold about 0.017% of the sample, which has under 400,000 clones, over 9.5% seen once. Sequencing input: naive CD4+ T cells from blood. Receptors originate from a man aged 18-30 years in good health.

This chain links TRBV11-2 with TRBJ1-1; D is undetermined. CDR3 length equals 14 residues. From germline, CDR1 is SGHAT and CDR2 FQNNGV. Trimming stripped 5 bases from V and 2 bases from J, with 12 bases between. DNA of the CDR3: TGTGCCAGCAGCCTTACCCCGAGTAACACTGAAGCTTTCTTT. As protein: CASSLTPSNTEAFF.

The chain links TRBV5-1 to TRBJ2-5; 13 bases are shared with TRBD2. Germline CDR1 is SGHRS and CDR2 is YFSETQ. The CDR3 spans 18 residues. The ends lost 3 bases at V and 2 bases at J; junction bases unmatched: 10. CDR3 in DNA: TGCGCCAGCAGCTCCGCCCCGGGACTAGCGGGGTCTCAAGAGACCCAGTACTTC. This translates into CASSSAPGLAGSQETQYF.

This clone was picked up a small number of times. CDR3 sequence reads: CASSSPPDSGTQYF. The CDR3 DNA sequence: TGTGCCAGCAGTTCCCCCCCGGACTCGGGAACCCAGTACTTC. The chain employs TRBV28 and TRBJ2-5, with D possibly matching TRBD2 (5 bases). Germline V gives CDR1 MDHEN, CDR2 SYDVKM. This CDR3 is built from 14 residues. V lost 4 bases to trimming and J lost 8 bases, with 17 bases between them.

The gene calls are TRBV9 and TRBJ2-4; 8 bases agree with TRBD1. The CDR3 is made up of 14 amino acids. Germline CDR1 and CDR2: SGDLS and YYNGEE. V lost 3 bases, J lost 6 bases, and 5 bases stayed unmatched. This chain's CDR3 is CASSATGDINIQYF. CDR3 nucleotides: TGTGCCAGCAGCGCGACAGGGGATATAAACATTCAGTACTTC.

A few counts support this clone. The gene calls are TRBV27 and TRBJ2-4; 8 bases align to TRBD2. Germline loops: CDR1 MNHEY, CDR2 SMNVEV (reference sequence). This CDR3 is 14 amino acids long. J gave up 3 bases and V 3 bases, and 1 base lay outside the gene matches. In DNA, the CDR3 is TGTGCCAGCAGTTTTGCGGGAGGCAAAAACATTCAGTACTTC. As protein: CASSFAGGKNIQYF.

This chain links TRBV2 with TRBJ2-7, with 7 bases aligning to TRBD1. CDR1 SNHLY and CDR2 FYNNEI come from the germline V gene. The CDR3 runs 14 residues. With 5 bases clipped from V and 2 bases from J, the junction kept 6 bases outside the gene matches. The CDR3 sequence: CASSFRTGTYEQYF. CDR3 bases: TGTGCCAGCAGTTTCAGGACAGGAACCTACGAGCAGTACTTC.

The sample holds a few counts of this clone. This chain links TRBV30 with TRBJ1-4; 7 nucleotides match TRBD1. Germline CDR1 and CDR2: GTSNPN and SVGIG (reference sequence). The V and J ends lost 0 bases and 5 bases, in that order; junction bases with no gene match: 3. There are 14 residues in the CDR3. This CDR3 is CAWSVGGGNEKLFF. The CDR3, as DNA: TGTGCCTGGAGTGTAGGAGGGGGCAATGAAAAACTGTTTTTT.

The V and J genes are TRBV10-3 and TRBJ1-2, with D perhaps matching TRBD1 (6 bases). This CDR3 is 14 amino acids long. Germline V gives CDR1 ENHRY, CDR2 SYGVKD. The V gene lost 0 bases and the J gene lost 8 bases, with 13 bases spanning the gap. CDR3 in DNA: TGTGCCATCAGTGAGTCGACGAGGGGGGGCGGCTACACCTTC. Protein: CAISESTRGGGYTF.

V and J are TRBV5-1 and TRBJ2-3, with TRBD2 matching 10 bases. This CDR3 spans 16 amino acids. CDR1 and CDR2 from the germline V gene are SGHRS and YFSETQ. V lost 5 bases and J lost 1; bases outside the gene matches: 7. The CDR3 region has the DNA TGCGCCAGCAGACTCACCGGACTAGCGGGCACAGATACGCAGTATTTT. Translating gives CASRLTGLAGTDTQYF.

The CDR3 region is CASSSMAGGEKLFF. The DNA for the CDR3 is TGTGCCAGCAGCTCCATGGCCGGCGGTGAAAAACTGTTTTTT. J is TRBJ1-4 and V is TRBV7-2; D gene unclear. The CDR3 runs 14 residues. Germline V gene data show CDR1 as SGHTA and CDR2 as FQGNSA. V was pared by 4 bases and J by 7 bases, with 13 bases between.

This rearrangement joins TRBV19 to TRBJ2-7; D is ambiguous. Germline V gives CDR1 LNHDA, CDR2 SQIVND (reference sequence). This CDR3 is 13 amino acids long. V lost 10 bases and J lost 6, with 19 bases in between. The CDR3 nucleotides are TGTGCCACCTCGGCCCTTTCAGGCTCCGAGCAGTACTTC. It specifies CATSALSGSEQYF.

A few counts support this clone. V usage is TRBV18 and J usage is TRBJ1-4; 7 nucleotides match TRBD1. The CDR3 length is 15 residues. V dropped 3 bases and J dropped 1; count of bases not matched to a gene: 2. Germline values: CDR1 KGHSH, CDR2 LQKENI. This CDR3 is CASSPWDRTNEKLFF. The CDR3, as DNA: TGTGCCAGCTCACCCTGGGACAGAACTAATGAAAAACTGTTTTTT.

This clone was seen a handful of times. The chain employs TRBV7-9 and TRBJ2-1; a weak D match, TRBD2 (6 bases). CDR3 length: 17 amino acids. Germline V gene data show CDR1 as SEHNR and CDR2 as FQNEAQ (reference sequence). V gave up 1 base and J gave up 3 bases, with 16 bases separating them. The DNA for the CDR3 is TGTGCCAGCAGCTTAGGGTACTTAGGGGAGGTCTACAATGAGCAGTTCTTC. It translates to CASSLGYLGEVYNEQFF.

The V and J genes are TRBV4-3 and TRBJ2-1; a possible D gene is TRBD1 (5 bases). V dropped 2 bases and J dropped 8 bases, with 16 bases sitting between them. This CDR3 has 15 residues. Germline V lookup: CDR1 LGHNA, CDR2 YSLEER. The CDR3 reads CASSQQRGRSDEQFF. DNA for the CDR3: TGCGCCAGCAGCCAACAAAGGGGAAGATCCGATGAGCAGTTCTTC.

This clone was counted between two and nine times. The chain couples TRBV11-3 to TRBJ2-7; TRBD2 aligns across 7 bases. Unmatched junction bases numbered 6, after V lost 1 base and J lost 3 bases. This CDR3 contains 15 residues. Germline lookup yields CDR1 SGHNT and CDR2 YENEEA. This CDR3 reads CASSLGGLGDYEQYF. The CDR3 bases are TGTGCCAGCAGCTTAGGAGGACTAGGAGACTACGAGCAGTACTTC. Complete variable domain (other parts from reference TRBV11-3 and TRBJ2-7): EAGVVQSPRYKIIEKKQPVAFWCNPISGHNTLYWYLQNLGQGPELLIRYENEEAVDDSQLPKDRFSAERLKGVDSTLKIQPAELGDSAVYLCASSLGGLGDYEQYFGPGTRLTVT.

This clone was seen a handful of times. The chain's CDR3 is CASSLTGGREKLFF. The CDR3 bases are TGTGCCAGCAGCCTCACGGGAGGCAGGGAAAAACTGTTTTTT. J is TRBJ1-4 and V is TRBV7-6, with D hard to call. V was pared by 5 bases and J by 8 bases, with 15 bases between. The CDR3 covers 14 residues. From germline, CDR1 is SGHVS and CDR2 FNYEAQ.

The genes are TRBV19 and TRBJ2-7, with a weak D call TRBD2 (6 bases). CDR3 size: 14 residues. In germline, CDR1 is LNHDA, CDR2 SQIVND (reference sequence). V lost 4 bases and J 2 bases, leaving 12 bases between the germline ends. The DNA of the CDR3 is TGTGCCAGTAGTAGTGGTGCGGGACCCTACGAGCAGTACTTC. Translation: CASSSGAGPYEQYF.

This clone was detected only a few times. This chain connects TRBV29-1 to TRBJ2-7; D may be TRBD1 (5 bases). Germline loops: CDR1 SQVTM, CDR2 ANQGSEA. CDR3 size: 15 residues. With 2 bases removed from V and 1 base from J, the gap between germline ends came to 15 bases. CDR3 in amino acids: CSVELGRVGSYEQYF. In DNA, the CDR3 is TGCAGCGTTGAACTTGGCAGGGTAGGGTCCTACGAGCAGTACTTC.

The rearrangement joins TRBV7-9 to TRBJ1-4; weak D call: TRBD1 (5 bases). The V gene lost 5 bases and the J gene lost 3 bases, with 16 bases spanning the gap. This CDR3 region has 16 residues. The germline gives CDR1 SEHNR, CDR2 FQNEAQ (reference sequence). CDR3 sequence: CASSINAPGANEKLFF. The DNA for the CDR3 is TGTGCCAGCAGCATTAACGCACCGGGGGCTAATGAAAAACTGTTTTTT.

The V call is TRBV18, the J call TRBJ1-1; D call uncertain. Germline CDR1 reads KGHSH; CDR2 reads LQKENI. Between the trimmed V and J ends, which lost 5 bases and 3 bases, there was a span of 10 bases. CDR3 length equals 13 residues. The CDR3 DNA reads TGTGCCAGCTCATCGGCGGTGGACACTGAAGCTTTCTTT. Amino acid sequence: CASSSAVDTEAFF.

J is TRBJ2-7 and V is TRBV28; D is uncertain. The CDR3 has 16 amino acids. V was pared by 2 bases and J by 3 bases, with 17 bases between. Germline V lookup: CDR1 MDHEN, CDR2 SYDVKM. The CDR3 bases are TGTGCCAGCAGTTTACCCAACCTGAGAAGAGTCTACGAGCAGTACTTC. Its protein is CASSLPNLRRVYEQYF.

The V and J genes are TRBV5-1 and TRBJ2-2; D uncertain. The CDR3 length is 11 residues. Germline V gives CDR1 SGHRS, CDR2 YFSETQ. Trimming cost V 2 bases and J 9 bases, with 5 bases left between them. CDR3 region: CASSFLRELFF. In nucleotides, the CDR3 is TGCGCCAGCAGCTTTCTTCGGGAGCTGTTTTTT. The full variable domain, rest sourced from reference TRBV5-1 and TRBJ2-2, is KAGVTQTPRYLIKTRGQQVTLSCSPISGHRSVSWYQQTPGQGLQFLFEYFSETQRNKGNFPGRFSGRQFSNSRSEMNVSTLELGDSALYLCASSFLRELFFGEGSRLTVL.

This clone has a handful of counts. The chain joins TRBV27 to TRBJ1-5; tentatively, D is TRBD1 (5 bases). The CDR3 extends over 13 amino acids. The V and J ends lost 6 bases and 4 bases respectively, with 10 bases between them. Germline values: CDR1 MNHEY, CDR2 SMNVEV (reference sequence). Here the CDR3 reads CASRGSGNQPQHF. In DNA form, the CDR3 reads TGTGCCAGCAGGGGTTCAGGGAATCAGCCCCAGCATTTT.

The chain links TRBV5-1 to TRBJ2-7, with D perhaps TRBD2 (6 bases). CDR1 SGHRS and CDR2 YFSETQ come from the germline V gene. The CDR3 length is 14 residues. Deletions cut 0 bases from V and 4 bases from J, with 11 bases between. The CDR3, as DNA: TGCGCCAGCAGCTTGGGCGCGGGGACGTACGAGCAGTACTTC. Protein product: CASSLGAGTYEQYF.

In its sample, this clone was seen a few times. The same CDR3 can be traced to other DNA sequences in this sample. CDR3 sequence (DNA): TGTGCCAGCTCACCAGGGACAGGTGGGAACACTGAAGCTTTCTTT. As protein: CASSPGTGGNTEAFF. The rearrangement links TRBV18 to TRBJ1-1; 8 bases map to TRBD1. This CDR3 comprises 15 residues. V lost 2 bases, J lost 1 base, and 3 bases stayed unmatched. Germline CDR1 KGHSH, CDR2 LQKENI.

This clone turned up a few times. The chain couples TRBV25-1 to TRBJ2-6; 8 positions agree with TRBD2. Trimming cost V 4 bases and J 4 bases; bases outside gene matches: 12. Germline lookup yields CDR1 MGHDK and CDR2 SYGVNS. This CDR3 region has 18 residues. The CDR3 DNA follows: TGTGCCAGCAGTGCGGGGGGGTCATTGCAGTCCGGGGCCAACGTCCTGACTTTC. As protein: CASSAGGSLQSGANVLTF.

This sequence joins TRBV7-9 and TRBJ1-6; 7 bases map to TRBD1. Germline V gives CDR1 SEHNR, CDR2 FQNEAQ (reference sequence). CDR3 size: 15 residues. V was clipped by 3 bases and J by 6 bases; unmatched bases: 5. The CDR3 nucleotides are TGTGCCAGCAGCTTGGAGGGGGCGCGTAATTCACCCCTCCACTTT. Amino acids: CASSLEGARNSPLHF.

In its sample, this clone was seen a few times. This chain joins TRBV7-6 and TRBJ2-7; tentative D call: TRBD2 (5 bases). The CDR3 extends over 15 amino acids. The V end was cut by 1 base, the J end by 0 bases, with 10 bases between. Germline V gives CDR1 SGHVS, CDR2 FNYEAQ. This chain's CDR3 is CASSLEVGSSYEQYF. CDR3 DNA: TGTGCCAGCAGCTTAGAGGTGGGGAGCTCCTACGAGCAGTACTTC.

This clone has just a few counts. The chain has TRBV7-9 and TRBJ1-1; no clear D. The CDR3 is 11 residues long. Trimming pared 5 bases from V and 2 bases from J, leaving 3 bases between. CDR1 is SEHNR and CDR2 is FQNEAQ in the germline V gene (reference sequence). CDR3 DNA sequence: TGTGCCAGCAGCGGCAACACTGAAGCTTTCTTT. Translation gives CASSGNTEAFF.

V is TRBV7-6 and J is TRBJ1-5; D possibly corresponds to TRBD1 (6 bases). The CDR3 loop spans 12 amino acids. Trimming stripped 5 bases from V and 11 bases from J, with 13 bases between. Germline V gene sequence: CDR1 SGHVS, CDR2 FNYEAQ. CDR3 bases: TGTGCCAGCAGCGAGGGACAAGGGGCCCAGCATTTT. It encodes CASSEGQGAQHF.

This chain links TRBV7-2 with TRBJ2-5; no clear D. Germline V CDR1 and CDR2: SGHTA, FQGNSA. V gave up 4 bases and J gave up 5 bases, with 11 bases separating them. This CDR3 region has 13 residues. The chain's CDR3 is CASSSGFGETQYF. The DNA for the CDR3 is TGTGCCAGCAGCTCGGGTTTTGGCGAGACCCAGTACTTC.